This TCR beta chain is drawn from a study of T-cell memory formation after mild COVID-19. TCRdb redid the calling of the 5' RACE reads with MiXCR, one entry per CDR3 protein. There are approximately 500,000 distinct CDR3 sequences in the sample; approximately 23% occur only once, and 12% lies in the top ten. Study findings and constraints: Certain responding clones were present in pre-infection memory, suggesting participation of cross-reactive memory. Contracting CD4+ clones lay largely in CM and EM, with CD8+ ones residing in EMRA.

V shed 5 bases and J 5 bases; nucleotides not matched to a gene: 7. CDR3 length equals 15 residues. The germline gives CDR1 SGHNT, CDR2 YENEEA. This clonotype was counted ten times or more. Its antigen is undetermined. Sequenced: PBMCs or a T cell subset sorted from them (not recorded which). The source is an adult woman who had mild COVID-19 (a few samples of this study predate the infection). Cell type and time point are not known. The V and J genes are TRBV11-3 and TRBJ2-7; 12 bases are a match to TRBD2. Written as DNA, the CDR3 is TGTGCCAGCAGCCCGCCTTGGACTAGCGGGAACGAGCAGTACTTC. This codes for CASSPPWTSGNEQYF.